This TCR beta chain was obtained from a study of T cell changes during pregnancy in multiple sclerosis. The CDR3 has 15 amino acids. Germline V gives CDR1 LNHDA, CDR2 SQIVND (reference sequence). J gave up 3 bases and V 3 bases, and 2 bases lay outside the gene matches. The method was immunoSEQ multiplex PCR; TCRdb's version includes in-frame clones alone and lacks a portion of them. The sample lists 65,000 to 85,000 clones; around nine tenths were seen once. This clonotype was sampled from a female donor with multiple sclerosis, enrolled in a pregnancy study. The sequencing here drew on CD4+ T cells from peripheral blood mononuclear cells, taken before pregnancy. The chain has TRBV19 and TRBJ2-3; 11 nucleotides align to TRBD2. This CDR3 is CASSILAGGTDTQYF. The DNA for the CDR3 is TGTGCCAGTAGTATTTTAGCGGGAGGGACAGATACGCAGTATTTT.